This T cell receptor beta chain was documented in a study of T cell repertoires in cytomegalovirus infection. Across the study: Carrying CMV and the relevant HLA type showed in public TCR beta signatures. Overall study results and limits: HLA-C-restricted CMV clonotypes gave the most frequent clonotype in two of eight donors. Accumulated public TCR beta family frequency recognized individuals carrying CMV together with the relevant HLA.

The CDR3 totals 15 residues. Germline V gene data show CDR1 as SGHVS and CDR2 as FQNEAQ. The V gene lost 0 bases and the J gene lost 1 base, with 9 bases spanning the gap. MiXCR, applied by TCRdb to the reads, yields one record per CDR3 protein. Here the sample spans around 350,000 distinct CDR3 sequences, roughly 20% being singletons. There are many counts of this clonotype. Its antigen is currently unknown. The clonotype originates from a human donor in good health (CMV status not recorded). Some clones in this sample may be carry-over from other donors' samples. V gene TRBV7-8 combines with J gene TRBJ1-1; D call uncertain. The sequencing sample was made of PBMCs. The CDR3 spells CASSLARVGNTEAFF. CDR3 bases: TGTGCCAGCAGCTTAGCCCGGGTGGGGAACACTGAAGCTTTCTTT.